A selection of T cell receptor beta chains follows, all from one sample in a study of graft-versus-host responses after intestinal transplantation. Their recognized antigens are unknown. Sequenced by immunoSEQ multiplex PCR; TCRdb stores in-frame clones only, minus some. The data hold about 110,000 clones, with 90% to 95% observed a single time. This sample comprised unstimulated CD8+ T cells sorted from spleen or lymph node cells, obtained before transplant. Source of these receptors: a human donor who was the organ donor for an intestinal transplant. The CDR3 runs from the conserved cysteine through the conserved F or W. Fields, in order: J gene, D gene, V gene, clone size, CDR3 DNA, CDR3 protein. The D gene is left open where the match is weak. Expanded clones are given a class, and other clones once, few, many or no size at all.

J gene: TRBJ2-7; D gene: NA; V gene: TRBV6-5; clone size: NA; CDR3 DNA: TGTGCCAGCTCGACCTCCTACGAGCAGTACTTC; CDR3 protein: CASSTSYEQYF
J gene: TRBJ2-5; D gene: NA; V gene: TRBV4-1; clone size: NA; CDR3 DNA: TGCGCCAGCAGCCAAGAGAGCCCGGGTGCGGCAGAGACCCAGTACTTC; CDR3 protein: CASSQESPGAAETQYF
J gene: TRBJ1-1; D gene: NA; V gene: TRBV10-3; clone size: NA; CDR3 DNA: TGTGCCATCAGAGAAGGACAGCCGAACACTGAAGCTTTCTTT; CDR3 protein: CAIREGQPNTEAFF
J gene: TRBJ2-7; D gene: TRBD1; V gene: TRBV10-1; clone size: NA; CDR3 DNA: TGCGCCAGCAGTAGCGGGACAGGGATTTACGAGCAGTACTTC; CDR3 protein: CASSSGTGIYEQYF
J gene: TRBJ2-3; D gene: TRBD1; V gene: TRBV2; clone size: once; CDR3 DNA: TGTGCCAGCAGAGGACAGGAATACACAGATACGCAGTATTTT; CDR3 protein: CASRGQEYTDTQYF
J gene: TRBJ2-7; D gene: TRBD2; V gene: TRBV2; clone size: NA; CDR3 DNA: TGTGCCAGCGGCGGACTAGCGGGAACGTCCTACGAGCAGTACTTC; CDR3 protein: CASGGLAGTSYEQYF
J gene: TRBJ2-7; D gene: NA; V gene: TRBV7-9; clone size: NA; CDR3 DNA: TGTGCCAGCAGCTTAGAAGCCTACGAGCAGTACTTC; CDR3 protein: CASSLEAYEQYF
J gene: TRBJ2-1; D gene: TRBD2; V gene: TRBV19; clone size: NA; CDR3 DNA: TGTGCCAGTAGTAGTCTCTCTAGCGGAACTTACAATGAGCAGTTCTTC; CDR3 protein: CASSSLSSGTYNEQFF
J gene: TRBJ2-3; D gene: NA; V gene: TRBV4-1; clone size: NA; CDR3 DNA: TGCGCCAGCAGCCCGTCAGAGGTCCGGGCAGATACGCAGTATTTT; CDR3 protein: CASSPSEVRADTQYF
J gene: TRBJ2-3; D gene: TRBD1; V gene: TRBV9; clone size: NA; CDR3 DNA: TGTGCCAGCAGCGTCTCCCCCAGACAGGGAACAGATACGCAGTATTTT; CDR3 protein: CASSVSPRQGTDTQYF
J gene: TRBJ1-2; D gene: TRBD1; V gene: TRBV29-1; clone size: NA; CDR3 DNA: TGCAGCGTTGAAATGTTCACAGACAGGGGATCATTTCGCTATGGCTACACCTTC; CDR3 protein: CSVEMFTDRGSFRYGYTF
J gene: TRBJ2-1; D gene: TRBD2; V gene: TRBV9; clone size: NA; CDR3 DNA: TGTGCCAGCAGCCCCTGGCTAGCGGGAGAGTACAATGAGCAGTTCTTC; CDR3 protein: CASSPWLAGEYNEQFF
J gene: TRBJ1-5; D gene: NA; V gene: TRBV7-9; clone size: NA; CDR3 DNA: TGTGCCAGCAGCTTAGACCATGACAGCAATCAGCCCCAGCATTTT; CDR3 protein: CASSLDHDSNQPQHF
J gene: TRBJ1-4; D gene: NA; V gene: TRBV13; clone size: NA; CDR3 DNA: TGTGCCAGCAGCTTAGGCCGGACAACTAATGAAAAACTGTTTTTT; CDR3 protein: CASSLGRTTNEKLFF
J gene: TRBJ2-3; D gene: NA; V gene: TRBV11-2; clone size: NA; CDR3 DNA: TGTGCCAGCAGCCCCGGGGCCTCTAGCTCTGTCTCTAGCACAGATACGCAGTATTTT; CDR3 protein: CASSPGASSSVSSTDTQYF
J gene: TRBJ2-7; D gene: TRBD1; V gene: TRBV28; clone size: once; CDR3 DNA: TGTGCCAGCAGTCCCCTGACAGGGCCACCCTACGAGCAGTACTTC; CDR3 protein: CASSPLTGPPYEQYF
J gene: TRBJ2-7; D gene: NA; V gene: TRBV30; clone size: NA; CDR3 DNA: TGTGCCTGGAGTTTGGGGGACCCCTACGAGCAGTACTTC; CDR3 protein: CAWSLGDPYEQYF
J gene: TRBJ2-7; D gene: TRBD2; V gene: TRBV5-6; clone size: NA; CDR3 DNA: TGTGCCAGCAGGGGACTAGCGGCTTCGGAGCAGTACTTC; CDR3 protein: CASRGLAASEQYF
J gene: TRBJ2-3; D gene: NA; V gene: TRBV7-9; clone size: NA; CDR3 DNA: TGTGCCAGCAGCTTAGTAACGGGAGTGTTCGCAGATACGCAGTATTTT; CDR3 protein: CASSLVTGVFADTQYF
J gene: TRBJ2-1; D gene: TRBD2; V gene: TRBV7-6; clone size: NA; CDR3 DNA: TGTGCCAGCAGCTTAGAACTAGCGGGAGCTCACAATGAGCAGTTCTTC; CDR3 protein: CASSLELAGAHNEQFF
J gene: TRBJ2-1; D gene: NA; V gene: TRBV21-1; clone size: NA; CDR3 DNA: TGTGCCAGCAGAGCTCAGTTAGCTACCCATTCCGACAATGAGCAGTTCTTC; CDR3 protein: CASRAQLATHSDNEQFF
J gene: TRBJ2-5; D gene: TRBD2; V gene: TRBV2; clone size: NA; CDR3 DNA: TGTGCCAGCAGGGGACTAGCGGGAGAGACCCAGTACTTC; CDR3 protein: CASRGLAGETQYF
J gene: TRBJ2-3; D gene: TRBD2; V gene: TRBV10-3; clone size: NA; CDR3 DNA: TGTGCCATCAGTGAGCCAAAGCGGGAGTTTACAGATACGCAGTATTTT; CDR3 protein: CAISEPKREFTDTQYF
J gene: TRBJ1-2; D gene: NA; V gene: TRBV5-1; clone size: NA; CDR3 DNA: TGCGCCAGCAGCTTGGGCGGGTCTTTGATGAATGGCTACACCTTC; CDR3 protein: CASSLGGSLMNGYTF
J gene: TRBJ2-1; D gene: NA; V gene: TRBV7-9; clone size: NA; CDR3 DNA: TGTGCCAGCAGCACAACTCGACAGACCGCGAATAACAATGAGCAGTTCTTC; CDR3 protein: CASSTTRQTANNNEQFF
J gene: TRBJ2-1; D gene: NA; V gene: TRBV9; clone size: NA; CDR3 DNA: TGTGCCAGCAGCGTAGAGCCCCATCCCGGGGCTCCGAGCTCCTACAATGAGCAGTTCTTC; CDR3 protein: CASSVEPHPGAPSSYNEQFF
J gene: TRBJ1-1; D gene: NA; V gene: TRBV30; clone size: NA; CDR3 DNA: TGTGCCTGGAGTGTATCGAACACTGAAGCTTTCTTT; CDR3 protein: CAWSVSNTEAFF
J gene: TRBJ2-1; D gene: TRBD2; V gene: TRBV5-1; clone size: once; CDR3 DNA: TGCGCCAGCAGCTTGCTTCCGGGACTAGCGGGCCCTCGTTCCTACAATGAGCAGTTCTTC; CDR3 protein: CASSLLPGLAGPRSYNEQFF
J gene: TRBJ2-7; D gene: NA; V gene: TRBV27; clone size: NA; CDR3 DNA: TGTGCCAGCGGGGCAGGGAGCACCTACGAGCAGTACTTC; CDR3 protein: CASGAGSTYEQYF
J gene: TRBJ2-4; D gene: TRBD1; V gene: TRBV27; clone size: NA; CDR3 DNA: TGTGCCAGCAGTTCACACCGGGACAGGGGAGCCAAAAACATTCAGTACTTC; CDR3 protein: CASSSHRDRGAKNIQYF
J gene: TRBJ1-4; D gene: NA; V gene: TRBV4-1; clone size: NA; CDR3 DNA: TGCGCCAGCAGGAGGTTGGGGGTAGGGGGTAAGGGTGAAAAACTGTTTTTT; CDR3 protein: CASRRLGVGGKGEKLFF
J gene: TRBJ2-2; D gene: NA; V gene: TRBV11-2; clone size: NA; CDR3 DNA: TGTGCCAGCAGCTTAAAGGGCCTCGGGGAGCTGTTTTTT; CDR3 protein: CASSLKGLGELFF
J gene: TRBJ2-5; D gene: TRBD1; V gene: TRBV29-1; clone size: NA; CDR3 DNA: TGCAGCGTGGACAGGGAGACCCAGTACTTC; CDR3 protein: CSVDRETQYF
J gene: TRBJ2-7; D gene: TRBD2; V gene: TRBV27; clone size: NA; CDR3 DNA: TGTGCCAGCAGTTTACTAGCGGGAGACTACGAGCAGTACTTC; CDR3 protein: CASSLLAGDYEQYF